The 11 T cell receptor beta chains in this list originate from one sample, sequenced in a study of T cell responses to AZD1222 COVID-19 vaccine (dated by TCRdb to 2020 to 2023). Taken with the paper, the label for time point translates to: baseline before first vaccination. The library was produced with the immunoSEQ multiplex PCR assay. Here the immuneACCESS table is served through TCRdb, limited to in-frame sequences with V and J called. Missing clones are a known gap in these copies; in checked studies unresolved V genes cover under half, and the rest lacks a known reason. The sample profile shows 130,000 or so clones; around nine tenths of them were found once. The ten largest account for roughly 6% of the sample. This specimen consisted of peripheral blood, obtained on day 0 of AZD1222 vaccination. The source is an adult in good health.

This clone was detected once. The V gene is TRBV3-1 (or the pseudogene TRBV3-2), the J gene TRBJ1-1, with TRBD1 matching over 7 bases. The CDR3 contains 16 residues. Germline V gene sequence: CDR1 LGHDT, CDR2 YNNKEL (reference sequence). V was clipped by 6 bases and J by 2 bases; unmatched bases: 12. For the CDR3, the DNA is TGTGCCAGCAGGCCGAGAGGGGACAGAGTCAACACTGAAGCTTTCTTT. The encoded protein is CASRPRGDRVNTEAFF.

The V call is TRBV19, the J call TRBJ1-5; D is undetermined. V lost 5 bases and J lost 4, with 12 bases in between. Per the germline V gene, CDR1 is LNHDA and CDR2 is SQIVND (reference sequence). The CDR3 runs 14 residues. CDR3 bases: TGTGCCAGTAGTGGGCAGACGACTAATCAGCCCCAGCATTTT. It is translated as CASSGQTTNQPQHF.

V usage is TRBV3-1 (or the pseudogene TRBV3-2) and J usage is TRBJ2-7; possibly TRBD1 or TRBD2 for D (5 bases each). The germline CDR1 and CDR2 sequences are LGHDT and YNNKEL (reference sequence). The CDR3 covers 13 residues. Trimming stripped 1 base from V and 5 bases from J, with 9 bases between. This chain's CDR3 is CASSQGRGHEQYF. DNA of the CDR3: TGTGCCAGCAGCCAAGGTCGGGGCCACGAGCAGTACTTC.

This clone has a single count. The chain joins TRBV6-1 to TRBJ1-5; maybe TRBD1 (5 bases). The germline gives CDR1 MNHNS, CDR2 SASEGT. The CDR3 is made up of 14 amino acids. V was cut by 1 base and J by 6 bases, with 10 bases left in between. Written as DNA, the CDR3 is TGTGCCAGCAGTGAAGGTGCCAGGGTTCAGCCCCAGCATTTT. Translating gives CASSEGARVQPQHF.

The V and J genes are TRBV5-1 and TRBJ1-3, with D tentatively TRBD1 (6 bases). The CDR3 spans 15 residues. Germline-derived CDR1 and CDR2 are SGHRS and YFSETQ. Trimming pared 0 bases from V and 2 bases from J, leaving 9 bases between. The CDR3 protein is CASSLEGGTGNTIYF. CDR3 DNA: TGCGCCAGCAGCTTGGAGGGGGGAACTGGAAACACCATATATTTT. The whole variable domain, filled in from reference TRBV5-1 and TRBJ1-3, reads KAGVTQTPRYLIKTRGQQVTLSCSPISGHRSVSWYQQTPGQGLQFLFEYFSETQRNKGNFPGRFSGRQFSNSRSEMNVSTLELGDSALYLCASSLEGGTGNTIYFGEGSWLTVV.

The rearrangement links TRBV7-8 to TRBJ2-7; D is ambiguous. The germline CDR1 and CDR2 sequences are SGHVS and FQNEAQ. The CDR3 totals 14 residues. V was trimmed by 6 bases and J by 2 bases, leaving 14 bases between them. The CDR3 protein is CASSRTDPAYEQYF. CDR3 sequence (DNA): TGTGCCAGCAGTCGTACAGATCCCGCCTACGAGCAGTACTTC.

This clone was found once. The chain links TRBV7-2 to TRBJ2-1; 13 bases fit TRBD2. CDR1 is SGHTA and CDR2 is FQGNSA in the germline V gene. CDR3 size: 16 residues. V was pared by 1 base and J by 6 bases, with 3 bases of the junction left unmatched. For the CDR3, the DNA is TGTGCCAGCAGCTTAGTAACTAGCGGGGGGGCCAATGAGCAGTTCTTC. As protein: CASSLVTSGGANEQFF. Combining the CDR3 with reference TRBV7-2 and TRBJ2-1 gives the whole variable domain GAGVSQSPSNKVTEKGKDVELRCDPISGHTALYWYRQSLGQGLEFLIYFQGNSAPDKSGLPSDRFSAERTGGSVSTLTIQRTQQEDSAVYLCASSLVTSGGANEQFFGPGTRLTVL.

V is TRBV6-5 and J is TRBJ1-1, with D hard to call. Trimming stripped 6 bases from V and 0 bases from J, with 8 bases between. Germline CDR1 reads MNHEY; CDR2 reads SVGAGI. CDR3 length equals 13 residues. DNA of the CDR3: TGTGCCAGCAGGGACCCTTTGAACACTGAAGCTTTCTTT. The encoded protein is CASRDPLNTEAFF.

The V and J genes are TRBV7-6 and TRBJ2-1; tentatively, D is TRBD2 (7 bases). CDR1 is SGHVS, CDR2 FNYEAQ, per germline. CDR3 length equals 15 residues. Between the trimmed V and J ends, which lost 3 bases and 2 bases, there was a span of 11 bases. CDR3 residues: CASSFGRGAYNEQFF. For the CDR3, the DNA is TGTGCCAGCAGCTTTGGGAGGGGGGCCTACAATGAGCAGTTCTTC.

The chain joins TRBV7-8 to TRBJ2-1; 13 nucleotides line up with TRBD2. This CDR3 has 16 amino acids. The V gene end was trimmed by 5 bases and the J gene end by 14 bases; junction bases not matched to a gene: 15. Germline CDR1 and CDR2: SGHVS and FQNEAQ. CDR3 protein: CASSGGTGTSGKMEFF. The CDR3 bases are TGTGCCAGCAGCGGAGGTACCGGGACTAGCGGGAAGATGGAGTTCTTC.

This CDR3 reads CASSALAGSISSTDTQYF. DNA of the CDR3: TGTGCCAGCAGCGCTCTAGCGGGGTCCATTTCTAGCACAGATACGCAGTATTTT. V and J are TRBV9 and TRBJ2-3; 9 bases map to TRBD2. CDR1 is SGDLS, CDR2 YYNGEE, per germline. The trim removed 3 bases at V and 0 bases at J, leaving 11 bases unmatched. CDR3 length equals 18 residues.